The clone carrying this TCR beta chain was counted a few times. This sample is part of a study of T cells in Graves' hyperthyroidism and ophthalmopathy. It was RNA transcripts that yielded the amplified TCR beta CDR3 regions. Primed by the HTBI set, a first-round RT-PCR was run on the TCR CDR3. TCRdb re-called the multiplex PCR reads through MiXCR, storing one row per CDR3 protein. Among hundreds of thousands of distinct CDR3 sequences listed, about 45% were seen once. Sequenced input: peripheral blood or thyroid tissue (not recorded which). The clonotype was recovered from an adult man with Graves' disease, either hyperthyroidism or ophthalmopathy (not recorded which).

The CDR3 DNA follows: TGTGCCAGCAGTTTGGATTTGGCAGGCTACACCTTC. Translating it yields CASSLDLAGYTF. The chain combines TRBV12-3 or TRBV12-4 with TRBJ1-2; D is unclear. The CDR3 has 12 residues. V lost 3 bases to trimming and J lost 8 bases, with 10 bases between them.